This TCR beta chain appears in the sequencing data of a study of blood T cell repertoires in COVID-19. Study-wide context: Collection of acute and convalescent COVID-19 samples took place in the United States, Italy and Spain. PBMCs, B-cell-depleted T cells, or T cells provided the cDNA or gDNA that made up the material.

The authors' processing: Amplification of reference gene primers was used by the study to estimate nucleated cell counts. This table comes from immunoSEQ multiplex PCR, and its TCRdb copy is limited to in-frame clones, with some not included. Clonal size and the V and J genes are those of that table, whereas D and trimming came from the DNA. The data show tens of thousands of clones, around 83% seen once. In germline, CDR1 is SGHTA, CDR2 FQGNSA. The CDR3 totals 14 residues. The J segment lost 1 base and the V segment lost 6 bases, leaving 3 bases of the junction unmatched. This receptor was obtained from a human donor in a cohort sampled during active COVID-19. The sample was peripheral blood. V usage is TRBV7-2 and J usage is TRBJ2-7; 10 nucleotides match TRBD2. The CDR3: CASSWTSGSYEQYF. In DNA form, the CDR3 reads TGTGCCAGCAGTTGGACTAGCGGTTCCTACGAGCAGTACTTC.